The present TCR beta chain was sequenced within a study of blood T cells in healthy people across ages. Trimming left V 7 bases short and J 6 bases short, with 21 bases between. Per germline, CDR1 MNHNY and CDR2 SVGAGI (reference sequence). This CDR3 is built from 15 residues. In the case of this clonotype: Its antigen is unidentified.

Next came a second PCR, run for about 7 to 12 cycles, which used a sample-barcoded 5' primer along with a J-beta primer mix. Every cDNA molecule bore a tag from a template-switch adaptor containing 12 random nucleotides. In TCRdb, the 5' RACE reads were re-called with MiXCR into one record per CDR3 protein. The sample carries fewer than 900,000 distinct CDR3 sequences, 49% recorded once. Notes on the study in general: A roughly linear fall in TCR beta diversity per million T cells was seen with increasing age. Naive T cell percentage showed a strong correlation with TCR beta diversity. Unsorted PBMCs blocked a conclusive comparison of naive and antigen-experienced cells.

The source material was blood. The J gene is TRBJ1-2, the V gene TRBV6-6, with D uncertain. The receptor was derived from a woman aged 60-75 years in good health. CDR3 protein: CASNEPGLGADGYTF. CDR3 sequence (DNA): TGTGCCAGCAATGAACCGGGCCTAGGTGCGGATGGCTACACCTTC.